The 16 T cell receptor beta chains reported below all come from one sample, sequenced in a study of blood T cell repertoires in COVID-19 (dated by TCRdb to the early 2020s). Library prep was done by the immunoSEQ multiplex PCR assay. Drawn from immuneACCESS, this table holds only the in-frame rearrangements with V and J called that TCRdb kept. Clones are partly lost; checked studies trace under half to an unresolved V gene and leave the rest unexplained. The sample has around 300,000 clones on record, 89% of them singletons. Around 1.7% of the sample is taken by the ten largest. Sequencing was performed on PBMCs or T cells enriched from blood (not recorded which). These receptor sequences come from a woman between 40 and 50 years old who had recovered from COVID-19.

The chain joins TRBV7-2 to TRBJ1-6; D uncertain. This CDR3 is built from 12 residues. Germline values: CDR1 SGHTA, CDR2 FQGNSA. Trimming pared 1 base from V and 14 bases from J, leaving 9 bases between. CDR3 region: CASSLDGRSLHF. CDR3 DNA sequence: TGTGCCAGCAGCTTAGATGGGCGTTCCCTCCACTTT.

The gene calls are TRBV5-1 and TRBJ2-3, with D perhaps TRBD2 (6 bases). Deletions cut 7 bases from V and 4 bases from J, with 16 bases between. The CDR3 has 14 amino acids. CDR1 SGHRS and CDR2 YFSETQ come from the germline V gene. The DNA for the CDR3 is TGCGCCAGCTTTGGAGGGCCTGTCGCAGATACGCAGTATTTT. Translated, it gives CASFGGPVADTQYF.

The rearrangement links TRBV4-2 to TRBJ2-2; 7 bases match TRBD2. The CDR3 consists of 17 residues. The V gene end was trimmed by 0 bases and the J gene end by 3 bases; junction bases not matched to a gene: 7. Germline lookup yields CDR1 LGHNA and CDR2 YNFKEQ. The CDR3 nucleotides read TGTGCCAGCAGCCAAGATCTTGGGCGGGAGTACACCGGGGAGCTGTTTTTT. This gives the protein CASSQDLGREYTGELFF.

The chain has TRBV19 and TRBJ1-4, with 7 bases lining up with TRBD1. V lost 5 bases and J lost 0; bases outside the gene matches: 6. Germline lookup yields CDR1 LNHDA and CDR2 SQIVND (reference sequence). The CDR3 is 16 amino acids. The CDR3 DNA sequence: TGTGCCAGTAGTCCTCGACAGGGAGCAACTAATGAAAAACTGTTTTTT. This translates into CASSPRQGATNEKLFF.

CDR3 sequence: CASSPGQVYEAFF. CDR3 DNA: TGTGCCAGCTCACCAGGACAGGTGTATGAAGCTTTCTTT. The chain links TRBV18 to TRBJ1-1; 7 bases map to TRBD1. The CDR3 extends over 13 amino acids. The ends lost 2 bases at V and 7 bases at J; junction bases unmatched: 4. In germline, CDR1 is KGHSH, CDR2 LQKENI.

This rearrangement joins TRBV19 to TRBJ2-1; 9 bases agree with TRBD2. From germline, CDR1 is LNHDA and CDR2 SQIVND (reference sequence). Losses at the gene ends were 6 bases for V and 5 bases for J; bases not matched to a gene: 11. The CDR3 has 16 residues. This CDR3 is CASRIPLASGDNEQFF. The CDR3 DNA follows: TGTGCCAGTAGGATACCCCTCGCTAGCGGGGACAATGAGCAGTTCTTC.

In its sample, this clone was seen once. This CDR3 reads CAWSTGYEQYF. The CDR3 DNA is TGTGCCTGGAGTACAGGATACGAGCAGTACTTC. The rearrangement joins TRBV30 to TRBJ2-7; weak D call: TRBD1 (5 bases). The CDR3 has 11 residues. V dropped 2 bases and J dropped 4 bases, with 6 bases sitting between them. Germline V CDR1 and CDR2: GTSNPN, SVGIG (reference sequence).

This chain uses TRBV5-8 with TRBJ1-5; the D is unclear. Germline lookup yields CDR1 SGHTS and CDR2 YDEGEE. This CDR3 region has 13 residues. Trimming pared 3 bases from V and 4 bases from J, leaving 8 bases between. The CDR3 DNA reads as TGTGCCAGCAGCTCCCAGGAAAATCAGCCCCAGCATTTT. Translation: CASSSQENQPQHF.

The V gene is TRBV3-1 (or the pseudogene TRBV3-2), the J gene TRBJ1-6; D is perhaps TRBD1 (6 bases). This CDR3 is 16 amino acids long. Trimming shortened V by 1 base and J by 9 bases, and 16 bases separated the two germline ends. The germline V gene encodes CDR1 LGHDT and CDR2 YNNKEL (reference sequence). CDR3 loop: CASSQAGVGLRSPLHF. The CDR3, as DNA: TGTGCCAGCAGCCAAGCAGGGGTTGGTCTCCGTTCACCCCTCCACTTT.

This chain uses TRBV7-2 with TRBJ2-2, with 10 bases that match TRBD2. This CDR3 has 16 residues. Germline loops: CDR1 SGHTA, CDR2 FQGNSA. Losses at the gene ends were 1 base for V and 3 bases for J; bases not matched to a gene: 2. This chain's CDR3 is CASSLVGTSDTGELFF. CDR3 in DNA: TGTGCCAGCAGCTTAGTGGGGACTAGCGACACCGGGGAGCTGTTTTTT.

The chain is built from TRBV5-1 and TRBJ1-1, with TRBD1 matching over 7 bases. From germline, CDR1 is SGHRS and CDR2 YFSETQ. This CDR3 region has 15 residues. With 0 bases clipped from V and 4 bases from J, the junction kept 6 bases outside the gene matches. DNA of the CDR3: TGCGCCAGCAGCTTGGAGGGGGCAGGGAGCACTGAAGCTTTCTTT. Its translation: CASSLEGAGSTEAFF.

CDR3 DNA: TGTGCCAGCAGTGGGACAGGGAGTAGCCTTGAAGCTTTCTTT. Protein: CASSGTGSSLEAFF. The J gene is TRBJ1-1, the V gene TRBV2; the match to TRBD1 covers 8 bases. The CDR3 sequence is 14 residues long. V dropped 4 bases and J dropped 7; count of bases not matched to a gene: 8. Germline values: CDR1 SNHLY, CDR2 FYNNEI. The full variable domain, rest sourced from reference TRBV2 and TRBJ1-1, is EPEVTQTPSHQVTQMGQEVILRCVPISNHLYFYWYRQILGQKVEFLVSFYNNEISEKSEIFDDQFSVERPDGSNFTLKIRSTKLEDSAMYFCASSGTGSSLEAFFGQGTRLTVV.

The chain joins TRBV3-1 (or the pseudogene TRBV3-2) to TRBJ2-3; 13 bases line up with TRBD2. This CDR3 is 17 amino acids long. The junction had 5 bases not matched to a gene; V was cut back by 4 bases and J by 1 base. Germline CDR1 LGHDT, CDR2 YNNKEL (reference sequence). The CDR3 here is CASSRGLAGARTDTQYF. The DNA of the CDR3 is TGTGCCAGCAGCCGAGGACTAGCGGGGGCCCGCACAGATACGCAGTATTTT.

The CDR3 reads CASSPGGETQYF. CDR3 DNA sequence: TGTGCCAGCAGTCCAGGGGGTGAGACCCAGTACTTC. The J gene is TRBJ2-5, the V gene TRBV6-2 or TRBV6-3; 7 bases are shared with TRBD1. The germline V gene has CDR1 MNHEY and CDR2 SVGEGT. The V gene end was trimmed by 5 bases and the J gene end by 5 bases; junction bases not matched to a gene: 2. This CDR3 comprises 12 residues.

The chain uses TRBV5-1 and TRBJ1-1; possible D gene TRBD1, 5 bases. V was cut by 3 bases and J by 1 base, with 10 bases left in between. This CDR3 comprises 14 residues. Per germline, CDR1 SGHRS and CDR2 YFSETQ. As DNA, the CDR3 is TGCGCCAGCAGCTCAGGGCTGGGGAACACTGAAGCTTTCTTT. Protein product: CASSSGLGNTEAFF. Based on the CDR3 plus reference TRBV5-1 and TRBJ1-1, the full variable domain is KAGVTQTPRYLIKTRGQQVTLSCSPISGHRSVSWYQQTPGQGLQFLFEYFSETQRNKGNFPGRFSGRQFSNSRSEMNVSTLELGDSALYLCASSSGLGNTEAFFGQGTRLTVV.

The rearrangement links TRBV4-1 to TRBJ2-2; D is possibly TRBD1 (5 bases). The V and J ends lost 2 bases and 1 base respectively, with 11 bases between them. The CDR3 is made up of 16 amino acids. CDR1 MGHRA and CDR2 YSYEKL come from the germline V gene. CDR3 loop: CASSQWGRGNTGELFF. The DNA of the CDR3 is TGCGCCAGCAGCCAATGGGGAAGGGGGAACACCGGGGAGCTGTTTTTT.